Listed here are 27 T cell receptor beta chains from one sample, sequenced in a study of T cell repertoires in ileal Crohn's disease. Assay: immunoSEQ multiplex PCR; the TCRdb copy retains only in-frame clones and omits some. The sample lists 11,000 to 15,000 clones, around 84% occurring once. Material for sequencing was ileal tissue. These receptors came from an adult with Crohn's disease.

V is TRBV20-1 and J is TRBJ2-7; 7 nucleotides match TRBD1. Germline assignment: CDR1 DFQATT and CDR2 SNEGSKA (reference sequence). The CDR3 is made up of 11 amino acids. Trimming cost V 6 bases and J 6 bases; bases outside gene matches: 5. Here the CDR3 DNA reads TGCAGTGCAAGGGGGACAGCCGAGCAGTACTTC. Its protein product is CSARGTAEQYF.

The chain recombines TRBV30 with TRBJ2-1; no clear D. This CDR3 region has 12 residues. Trimming left V 1 base short and J 7 bases short, with 8 bases between. The germline CDR1 and CDR2 sequences are GTSNPN and SVGIG (reference sequence). CDR3 region: CAWSAPRNEQFF. For the CDR3, the DNA is TGTGCCTGGAGTGCCCCGCGTAATGAGCAGTTCTTC.

This clone was observed a single time. This chain connects TRBV7-2 to TRBJ1-6; D might be TRBD1 (5 bases). Germline V lookup: CDR1 SGHTA, CDR2 FQGNSA. Between the trimmed V and J ends, which lost 5 bases and 10 bases, there was a span of 12 bases. The CDR3 totals 13 residues. Written as DNA, the CDR3 is TGTGCCAGCAGCCCAGCCGGGGGATCACCCCTCCACTTT. Its protein is CASSPAGGSPLHF.

This chain links TRBV4-3 with TRBJ2-2, with TRBD2 matching over 8 bases. J was trimmed by 4 bases and V by 3 bases; bases with no gene match: 10. Germline CDR1 reads LGHNA; CDR2 reads YSLEER. This CDR3 is built from 17 residues. Written as DNA, the CDR3 is TGCGCCAGCAGCCAGAGGACCGGGACTAGTTCCACCGGGGAGCTGTTTTTT. Translated: CASSQRTGTSSTGELFF.

This clone has more than one count but fewer than ten. The rearrangement links TRBV6-5 to TRBJ2-7; D unresolved. The CDR3 is made up of 12 amino acids. Trimming took off 6 bases at V and 4 bases at J, with 10 bases between the two ends. CDR1 MNHEY and CDR2 SVGAGI come from the germline V gene. The DNA of the CDR3 is TGTGCCAGCAGAACAACAAGTTACGAGCAGTACTTC. As protein: CASRTTSYEQYF.

The chain carries TRBV2 and TRBJ2-1, with TRBD1 matching 8 bases. V trimming: 1 base; J trimming: 4 bases; junction bases outside the gene matches: 6. CDR1 and CDR2 from the germline V gene are SNHLY and FYNNEI. The CDR3 runs to 16 residues. CDR3 sequence reads: CASSEVGQDAYNEQFF. The CDR3 region has the DNA TGTGCCAGCAGTGAAGTGGGACAGGACGCTTACAATGAGCAGTTCTTC.

This rearrangement joins TRBV5-1 to TRBJ1-2, with a weak D call TRBD1 (5 bases). Per the germline V gene, CDR1 is SGHRS and CDR2 is YFSETQ. There are 15 residues in the CDR3. V lost 4 bases and J 0 bases, leaving 13 bases between the germline ends. CDR3 in DNA: TGCGCCAGCAGCGACCGACAGTCATCTAACTATGGCTACACCTTC. Its protein is CASSDRQSSNYGYTF.

The rearrangement joins TRBV29-1 to TRBJ2-7; 10 bases agree with TRBD1. The CDR3 length is 13 residues. Germline CDR1 and CDR2: SQVTM and ANQGSEA. After removal of 4 bases from V and 6 bases from J, the junction contained 6 bases not matched to a gene. Here the CDR3 reads CSVARTGGVEQYF. The CDR3 nucleotides are TGCAGCGTTGCGCGGACAGGGGGAGTCGAGCAGTACTTC.

About this clone: Other DNA sequences from this sample encode an identical CDR3 as well. The chain couples TRBV30 to TRBJ2-7, with D possibly being TRBD2 (6 bases). This CDR3 region has 13 residues. Germline CDR1 is GTSNPN and CDR2 is SVGIG (reference sequence). V lost 4 bases and J 1 base, leaving 11 bases between the germline ends. Here the CDR3 reads CAWTRDSSYEQYF. The CDR3 coding sequence is TGTGCCTGGACCCGGGACTCGTCCTACGAGCAGTACTTC.

This clone was found once. CDR3 sequence reads: CASSLDLNTEAFF. The CDR3 nucleotides are TGTGCCAGCAGCTTAGATCTAAACACTGAAGCTTTCTTT. The rearrangement uses TRBV7-2 and TRBJ1-1; D unclear. Germline lookup yields CDR1 SGHTA and CDR2 FQGNSA. This CDR3 region has 13 residues. V was shortened by 1 base and J by 2 bases, with 5 bases between the two germline ends.

In this sample, this clone turned up once. The rearrangement uses TRBV11-1 and TRBJ2-7; a weak D match, TRBD2 (5 bases). The V and J ends lost 5 bases and 3 bases respectively, with 14 bases between them. The CDR3 loop spans 14 amino acids. Germline V lookup: CDR1 SGHAT, CDR2 FQDESV (reference sequence). Written as DNA, the CDR3 is TGTGCCAGCAGCCCCGGCAGCGGCTACTACGAGCAGTACTTC. Amino acid sequence: CASSPGSGYYEQYF.

The V gene is TRBV28, the J gene TRBJ2-3; TRBD2 aligns across 12 bases. The CDR3 runs to 15 residues. The V gene end was trimmed by 6 bases and the J gene end by 5 bases; junction bases not matched to a gene: 6. Germline V gene data show CDR1 as MDHEN and CDR2 as SYDVKM. CDR3 bases: TGTGCCAGCAGGCCTAGCGGGGGGGCCCGAGATACGCAGTATTTT. Translated: CASRPSGGARDTQYF.

The chain links TRBV6-1 to TRBJ1-3; tentatively, D is TRBD1 (6 bases). The CDR3 runs to 15 residues. The V gene's germline CDR1 is MNHNS and CDR2 SASEGT. Trimming removed 7 bases from V and 0 bases from J, with 13 bases in between. CDR3 residues: CASKGQPSSGNTIYF. The DNA for the CDR3 is TGTGCCAGCAAAGGACAGCCGAGCTCTGGAAACACCATATATTTT.

The chain links TRBV28 to TRBJ1-5; D not resolved. The V end lost 7 bases, the J end lost 0 bases, and 10 bases lay between the germline ends. Germline CDR1 and CDR2: MDHEN and SYDVKM. The CDR3 loop spans 14 amino acids. CDR3 DNA: TGTGCCAGCACCGGGTCCTATAGCAATCAGCCCCAGCATTTT. This codes for CASTGSYSNQPQHF.

Only a few counts were recorded for this clone. V and J are TRBV11-2 and TRBJ1-4, with 8 positions matching TRBD1. J lost 4 bases, V lost 5 bases, and 12 bases had no gene match. Germline loops: CDR1 SGHAT, CDR2 FQNNGV. The CDR3 runs 17 residues. DNA for the CDR3: TGTGCCAGCAGCCGCGACCAGGGGGCGGCGGGTAATGAAAAACTGTTTTTT. Its protein is CASSRDQGAAGNEKLFF. The full variable domain, with the rest looked up from reference TRBV11-2 and TRBJ1-4, is EAGVAQSPRYKIIEKRQSVAFWCNPISGHATLYWYQQILGQGPKLLIQFQNNGVVDDSQLPKDRFSAERLKGVDSTLKIQPAKLEDSAVYLCASSRDQGAAGNEKLFFGSGTQLSVL.

Only a few counts were recorded for this clone. The chain is built from TRBV9 and TRBJ1-1; tentative D call: TRBD1 (5 bases). V lost 0 bases and J 11 bases, leaving 17 bases between the germline ends. The germline V gene encodes CDR1 SGDLS and CDR2 YYNGEE. The length of the CDR3 is 14 residues. This CDR3 is CASSVEWGVRAAFF. The CDR3 nucleotides are TGTGCCAGCAGCGTAGAATGGGGGGTGAGGGCCGCTTTCTTT.

The sample holds one count of this clone. The chain combines TRBV27 with TRBJ2-2, with 11 bases fitting TRBD2. V shed 4 bases and J 4 bases; nucleotides not matched to a gene: 17. Germline lookup yields CDR1 MNHEY and CDR2 SMNVEV (reference sequence). The length of the CDR3 is 20 residues. The CDR3: CASSSPFQVAGGPLTGELFF. In DNA, the CDR3 is TGTGCCAGCAGTTCACCCTTTCAGGTAGCGGGAGGGCCTCTCACCGGGGAGCTGTTTTTT.

This clone was counted once. V usage is TRBV10-3 and J usage is TRBJ2-2; D is undetermined. Germline CDR1 and CDR2: ENHRY and SYGVKD. The ends were cut back, 6 bases at V and 0 bases at J, with 11 bases in the middle. The CDR3 covers 15 residues. The CDR3 DNA follows: TGTGCCATCAGCACCGACAAGCCGAACACCGGGGAGCTGTTTTTT. Translation gives CAISTDKPNTGELFF.

This clone showed up just a few times. CDR3 DNA sequence: TGTGCCAGTAGTAGGACTAGCGGGGGGGGATCGGAGACCCAGTACTTC. It encodes CASSRTSGGGSETQYF. V gene TRBV19 combines with J gene TRBJ2-5; 15 nucleotides align to TRBD2. CDR3 length: 16 amino acids. Germline trimming cut 4 bases from V and 5 bases from J; bases unmatched to any gene: 5. CDR1 is LNHDA and CDR2 is SQIVND in the germline V gene (reference sequence).

V is TRBV15 and J is TRBJ2-1, with 8 positions matching TRBD2. V dropped 2 bases and J dropped 6; count of bases not matched to a gene: 12. Germline V gene lookup returns CDR1 LNHNV and CDR2 YYDKDF (reference sequence). CDR3 size: 17 residues. In nucleotides, the CDR3 is TGTGCCACCAGCAGACATGCCCGGGAGGGCCGTGTCAATGAGCAGTTCTTC. Its protein is CATSRHAREGRVNEQFF.

CDR3 bases: TGCGCCAGCAGCCGAGACAGCAGTCCTTCACCCCTCCACTTT. As protein: CASSRDSSPSPLHF. The V and J genes are TRBV5-1 and TRBJ1-6; D is perhaps TRBD1 (5 bases). Germline V gene lookup returns CDR1 SGHRS and CDR2 YFSETQ. The CDR3 runs to 14 residues. V was clipped by 4 bases and J by 9 bases, with 14 bases between them.

The rearrangement uses TRBV9 and TRBJ2-3, with 7 bases that match TRBD1. The CDR3 loop spans 15 amino acids. With V trimmed by 4 bases and J by 3 bases, 8 bases remained unmatched. Germline V gene lookup returns CDR1 SGDLS and CDR2 YYNGEE. For the CDR3, the DNA is TGTGCCAGCAGCCTACAGGGGAAGTGGACAGATACGCAGTATTTT. Translation: CASSLQGKWTDTQYF.

The V call is TRBV18, the J call TRBJ2-5; a possible D gene is TRBD1 (6 bases). Germline loops: CDR1 KGHSH, CDR2 LQKENI. V lost 3 bases to trimming and J lost 0 bases, with 23 bases between them. The CDR3 has 19 residues. The CDR3 protein is CASSPYRPHTGTYQETQYF. The CDR3 DNA reads TGTGCCAGCTCACCGTACAGGCCGCATACGGGGACATACCAAGAGACCCAGTACTTC.

CDR3 sequence (DNA): TGTGCCAGCTCGCCGGGACAAACCTACAATGAGCAGTTCTTC. Amino acids: CASSPGQTYNEQFF. J is TRBJ2-1 and V is TRBV18, with D perhaps matching TRBD1 (6 bases). Germline V gene lookup returns CDR1 KGHSH and CDR2 LQKENI. The CDR3 has 14 amino acids. V lost 6 bases, J lost 2 bases, and 11 bases lay in between.

In nucleotides, the CDR3 is TGTGCCAGCAGCCAGCGGGGACTAGCGATAGAGACCCAGTACTTC. It specifies CASSQRGLAIETQYF. The rearrangement joins TRBV7-6 to TRBJ2-5, with 10 bases that match TRBD2. Germline loops: CDR1 SGHVS, CDR2 FNYEAQ. This CDR3 spans 15 amino acids. V was pared by 5 bases and J by 4 bases, with 7 bases of the junction left unmatched.

This clone has only one observation. The chain uses TRBV30 and TRBJ1-4, with D possibly TRBD1 on 6 matching bases. This CDR3 has 13 residues. V was cut by 8 bases and J by 4 bases, with 14 bases left in between. The V gene's germline CDR1 is GTSNPN and CDR2 SVGIG (reference sequence). The CDR3 spells CALNRALNEKLFF. Here the CDR3 DNA reads TGTGCCCTAAACAGGGCCCTTAATGAAAAACTGTTTTTT.

J is TRBJ1-1 and V is TRBV27; no definite D call. The CDR3 is made up of 14 amino acids. The V and J ends lost 2 bases and 1 base respectively, with 8 bases between them. Germline-derived CDR1 and CDR2 are MNHEY and SMNVEV (reference sequence). This CDR3 reads CASSLRRGNTEAFF. CDR3 in DNA: TGTGCCAGCAGTTTACGACGGGGGAACACTGAAGCTTTCTTT.